The rows below give T cell receptor beta chains drawn from one sample of a study of Ad26.COV2.S vaccination and SARS-CoV-2 variants. The protocol was immunoSEQ multiplex PCR, while the TCRdb copy is restricted to in-frame clones and leaves out a portion. The sample carries more than 300,000 clones, approximately 90% recorded once. The sample consisted of peripheral blood, taken in a trial of Ad26.COV2.S vaccine versus placebo. The receptors shown here come from a person aged 18-65 years who received the Ad26.COV2.S COVID-19 vaccine or a placebo. Each CDR3 is given with its conserved first and last residue. A D gene is named only where the DNA matches it firmly. Expanded clones get a size class; other rows say once, few or many, or leave the size out.

D gene,V gene,clone size,J gene,CDR3 protein,CDR3 DNA
TRBD1,TRBV7-2,NA,TRBJ1-1,CASSARQGRNTEAFF,TGTGCCAGCAGCGCCCGACAGGGGAGGAACACTGAAGCTTTCTTT
TRBD2,TRBV2,NA,TRBJ2-1,CASSEEGSGTQFF,TGTGCCAGCAGTGAAGAGGGTAGCGGGACTCAGTTCTTC
NA,TRBV19,NA,TRBJ2-2,CASSIMEGARELFF,TGTGCCAGTAGTATAATGGAGGGGGCGCGGGAGCTGTTTTTT
NA,TRBV19,NA,TRBJ2-3,CASSKGGITDTQYF,TGTGCCAGTAGTAAGGGGGGTATAACAGATACGCAGTATTTT
TRBD1,TRBV18,NA,TRBJ1-2,CASSLGQGAPTF,TGTGCCAGCTCACTCGGACAGGGAGCTCCCACCTTC
NA,TRBV5-1,NA,TRBJ2-5,CASSLPTGFQETQYF,TGCGCCAGCAGCTTGCCTACAGGGTTCCAAGAGACCCAGTACTTC
NA,TRBV18,NA,TRBJ2-7,CASSPLGAGEQYF,TGTGCCAGCTCCCCCTTAGGGGCTGGCGAGCAGTACTTC
NA,TRBV2,NA,TRBJ1-5,CASGGPGPNQPQHF,TGTGCCAGCGGAGGGCCGGGACCCAATCAGCCCCAGCATTTT
NA,TRBV28,NA,TRBJ1-5,CASQGETFLEPQHF,TGTGCCAGCCAAGGGGAGACCTTCCTAGAGCCCCAGCATTTT
NA,TRBV3-1/TRBV3-2,many,TRBJ2-7,CASSQEGSGTGDIYEQYF,TGTGCCAGCAGCCAAGAGGGTAGCGGGACAGGTGATATCTACGAGCAGTACTTC
TRBD2,TRBV7-9,NA,TRBJ2-7,CASSSRTSGRDEQYF,TGTGCCAGCAGCTCTCGGACTAGCGGGAGGGACGAGCAGTACTTC
NA,TRBV5-1,NA,TRBJ2-5,CASSLEGGYQETQYF,TGCGCCAGCAGCTTGGAAGGGGGGTACCAAGAGACCCAGTACTTC
NA,TRBV6-4,NA,TRBJ1-6,CASRTTAGYNSPLHF,TGTGCCAGCAGGACGACTGCCGGCTATAATTCACCCCTCCACTTT
NA,TRBV6-6,NA,TRBJ1-6,CASSYSPGVGSPLHF,TGTGCCAGCAGTTACTCCCCAGGGGTTGGCTCACCCCTCCACTTT
TRBD1,TRBV18,NA,TRBJ2-3,CASSRLDRGTDTQYF,TGTGCCAGCTCACGGTTGGACAGGGGCACAGATACGCAGTATTTT
NA,TRBV5-1,once,TRBJ2-3,CASSLRGPLLTDTQYF,TGCGCCAGCTCCCTTCGTGGGCCACTGCTTACAGATACGCAGTATTTT
NA,TRBV29-1,NA,TRBJ2-1,CSVFGVGYNEQFF,TGCAGCGTTTTCGGAGTGGGATACAATGAGCAGTTCTTC
NA,TRBV27,NA,TRBJ2-1,CASSGFSSYNEQFF,TGTGCCAGCTCTGGGTTTAGCTCCTACAATGAGCAGTTCTTC
TRBD1,TRBV6-5,NA,TRBJ1-1,CASSYSGTGTTEAFF,TGTGCCAGCAGTTACTCGGGGACAGGGACTACTGAAGCTTTCTTT
TRBD2,TRBV28,NA,TRBJ2-1,CASSFPAGGYNEQFF,TGTGCCAGCAGTTTCCCAGCGGGAGGGTACAATGAGCAGTTCTTC
TRBD1,TRBV28,NA,TRBJ2-5,CASNNDRGSILGETQYF,TGTGCCAGCAATAACGACAGGGGAAGCATTTTGGGAGAGACCCAGTACTTC
NA,TRBV25-1,NA,TRBJ2-7,CASSVSYEQYF,TGTGCCAGCAGTGTGTCGTACGAGCAGTACTTC
TRBD1,TRBV4-1,NA,TRBJ1-5,CASSQARLTGGLDQPQHF,TGCGCCAGCAGCCAGGCGCGGCTCACAGGGGGCCTGGATCAGCCCCAGCATTTT
NA,TRBV30,NA,TRBJ2-5,CAWSGRALQDRPLETQYF,TGTGCCTGGAGTGGCCGGGCCCTACAGGACCGACCCCTTGAGACCCAGTACTTC
TRBD2,TRBV5-4,NA,TRBJ2-1,CASSLGLAGGLYNEQFF,TGTGCCAGCAGCCTGGGACTAGCGGGAGGACTCTACAATGAGCAGTTCTTC
TRBD1,TRBV5-1,NA,TRBJ1-4,CASSPNIDRGQIGELFF,TGCGCCAGCAGCCCCAATATCGACAGGGGGCAGATCGGCGAACTGTTTTTT
TRBD1,TRBV29-1,NA,TRBJ2-1,CSVDNQGALRNEQFF,TGCAGCGTTGATAACCAGGGGGCTTTGAGGAATGAGCAGTTCTTC
NA,TRBV4-3,NA,TRBJ1-5,CASSRGHPSNQPQHF,TGCGCCAGCAGCCGGGGACATCCTAGCAATCAGCCCCAGCATTTT
NA,TRBV2,NA,TRBJ2-6,CASTSNSGANVLTF,TGTGCCAGCACATCGAACTCTGGGGCCAACGTCCTGACTTTC
NA,TRBV5-1,NA,TRBJ2-1,CASSSAPTGGEQFF,TGCGCCAGCAGCTCGGCCCCGACGGGTGGAGAGCAGTTCTTC
TRBD2,TRBV18,NA,TRBJ2-2,CASSAGEGRNTGELFF,TGTGCCAGCTCCGCTGGGGAGGGACGGAACACCGGGGAGCTGTTTTTT
NA,TRBV9,NA,TRBJ2-1,CASSVDLYNEQFF,TGTGCCAGCAGCGTAGACTTGTACAATGAGCAGTTCTTC
NA,TRBV19,few,TRBJ1-6,CASSLRRFGENSPLHF,TGTGCCAGTAGTTTAAGGAGGTTCGGGGAAAATTCACCCCTCCACTTT
NA,TRBV6-6,NA,TRBJ2-6,CASSRGRGFSGANVLTF,TGTGCCAGCAGTCGCGGCAGGGGCTTTTCTGGGGCCAACGTCCTGACTTTC
TRBD1,TRBV6-2/TRBV6-3,NA,TRBJ1-6,CASSLRTGGKDSPLHF,TGTGCCAGCAGTTTACGGACAGGGGGCAAGGATTCACCCCTCCACTTT
NA,TRBV18,NA,TRBJ2-6,CASSPLRAGANVLTF,TGTGCCAGCTCACCACTGAGGGCTGGGGCCAACGTCCTGACTTTC
TRBD2,TRBV7-2,NA,TRBJ2-7,CASRPKRLAGPFYEQYF,TGTGCCAGCAGGCCGAAGCGGCTAGCGGGGCCCTTTTACGAGCAGTACTTC
TRBD1,TRBV27,NA,TRBJ2-7,CASSLFGVGQGAKEQYF,TGTGCCAGCAGTTTATTTGGGGTGGGACAGGGGGCTAAAGAGCAGTACTTC
TRBD2,TRBV7-6,NA,TRBJ2-5,CASSLGELAGTQYF,TGTGCCAGCAGCTTAGGTGAACTAGCGGGGACCCAGTACTTC
NA,TRBV5-6,NA,TRBJ1-1,CASSFRGHGLGTEAFF,TGTGCCAGCAGCTTCCGTGGACATGGGCTTGGGACTGAAGCTTTCTTT
NA,TRBV12-3/TRBV12-4,NA,TRBJ1-4,CASSLDREKLFF,TGTGCCAGCAGTCTCGACAGGGAAAAACTGTTTTTT
NA,TRBV19,NA,TRBJ2-7,CASSIGIGSTYEQYF,TGTGCCAGTAGTATAGGGATCGGCAGTACCTACGAGCAGTACTTC
NA,TRBV4-3,NA,TRBJ2-7,CASSQDEGESYEQYF,TGCGCCAGCAGCCAAGATGAGGGAGAATCCTACGAGCAGTACTTC
TRBD2,TRBV2,once,TRBJ2-7,CASSEGTIRSFEQYF,TGTGCCAGCAGTGAGGGGACTATTCGATCATTCGAGCAGTACTTC
NA,TRBV5-1,NA,TRBJ1-6,CASSFFQVISNSPLHF,TGCGCCAGCAGCTTCTTTCAAGTAATTTCTAATTCACCCCTCCACTTT
TRBD2,TRBV7-6,NA,TRBJ2-1,CASSRPAGGPNEQFF,TGTGCCAGCAGCCGACCAGCGGGAGGGCCCAATGAGCAGTTCTTC
TRBD2,TRBV4-1,NA,TRBJ2-2,CASSQPGTSGITGELFF,TGCGCCAGCAGCCAACCCGGGACTAGCGGGATTACCGGGGAGCTGTTTTTT
TRBD1,TRBV5-1,NA,TRBJ2-1,CASSSLRTGGINEQFF,TGCGCCAGCAGCTCCTTACGGACAGGGGGTATAAATGAGCAGTTCTTC
TRBD1,TRBV5-6,NA,TRBJ2-3,CASSFGQGAADTQYF,TGTGCCAGCAGCTTTGGACAGGGGGCTGCAGATACGCAGTATTTT
NA,TRBV5-1,NA,TRBJ2-5,CASSLESGLVETQYF,TGCGCCAGCAGCTTGGAGTCAGGGCTTGTTGAGACCCAGTACTTC
TRBD1,TRBV5-1,NA,TRBJ2-1,CASSTRTGAENEQFF,TGCGCCAGCAGCACCAGGACAGGGGCGGAGAATGAGCAGTTCTTC
NA,TRBV5-5,NA,TRBJ2-7,CASSPTINVGEQYF,TGTGCCAGCAGCCCCACCATCAACGTTGGGGAGCAGTACTTC
NA,TRBV27,NA,TRBJ1-1,CASSWTGNTEAFF,TGTGCCAGCAGTTGGACGGGGAACACTGAAGCTTTCTTT
TRBD2,TRBV27,NA,TRBJ2-3,CASSSGIGDTQYF,TGTGCCAGCAGTAGCGGGATTGGGGATACGCAGTATTTT
TRBD1,TRBV28,few,TRBJ2-1,CASSPPGGARNEQFF,TGTGCCAGCAGTCCACCAGGGGGCGCGAGGAATGAGCAGTTCTTC